This TCR beta chain was recovered during a study of blood T cells in healthy people across ages. Study-wide context: Every two T cells gave about one barcoded beta molecule via template switching. Whole-study findings and limits: Researchers judged that diversity estimates from one million T cells fell short of true values.

At least 6 micrograms of total RNA were extracted per sample. The germline CDR1 and CDR2 sequences are MDHEN and SYDVKM. The CDR3 has 12 amino acids. V lost 3 bases, J lost 6 bases, and 6 bases lay in between. As regards this clonotype: The target antigen is unknown.

Together with a sample-barcoded 5' primer, a J-beta primer mix was included in a second PCR lasting about 6 to 12 cycles. Paired-end reads containing CDR3 totaled no fewer than 3 million for each sample. In TCRdb, the 5' RACE reads were re-called with MiXCR into one record per CDR3 protein. The table shows some 900,000 distinct CDR3 sequences, with 29% occurring only once. The source is a woman older than 75 in good health. The material sequenced was blood. The J gene is TRBJ1-5, the V gene TRBV28; D not resolved. The CDR3 DNA is TGTGCCAGCAGTTTTTGGTCTCAGCCCCAGCATTTT. It yields the protein CASSFWSQPQHF.